The clone carrying this T cell receptor beta chain showed up just once. This sample is drawn from a study of CD8 T cells in Susac syndrome. For the study at large: Clinical remission applied to fewer than ten sequenced Susac syndrome patients, and six had active disease.

After extraction with the RNeasy kit, roughly 0.5 to 1 ug of the RNA was reverse transcribed using random hexamers. TCRdb reprocessed the immunoSEQ multiplex PCR reads with MiXCR, giving one entry per CDR3 protein. The table lists about 85,000 distinct CDR3 sequences, approximately 95% of them singletons, with 0.46% in the top ten. Between the trimmed V and J ends, which lost 0 bases and 6 bases, there was a span of 10 bases. This CDR3 comprises 14 residues. Germline V CDR1 and CDR2: SGDLS, YYNGEE. Sequenced sample: CD8+ T cells from PBMCs. J is TRBJ1-5 and V is TRBV9; D possibly corresponds to TRBD1 (6 bases). The receptor's source is a human donor with Susac syndrome. The CDR3 nucleotides are TGTGCCAGCAGCGTAGGGGGGGCAGCTCAGCCCCAGCATTTT. Protein product: CASSVGGAAQPQHF.